What follows are 30 T cell receptor beta chains derived from one specimen sequenced in a study of T cell responses to AZD1222 COVID-19 vaccine (dated by TCRdb to the early 2020s). Library preparation was by the immunoSEQ multiplex PCR assay. Held by TCRdb, this immuneACCESS table contains in-frame sequences only and omits some clones. Under half of the omission traces to an unresolved V gene where checked; the cause of the rest is unknown. Present in this sample are under 150,000 clones, about 90% of which were seen just once. 5.2% of the sample is taken by the ten largest. The time point label on this specimen signifies: baseline before first vaccination. The source was peripheral blood, collected on day 0 of AZD1222 vaccination. These receptors were obtained from an adult in good health.

This clone was seen a few times. The J gene is TRBJ1-1, the V gene TRBV6-4; D uncertain. The germline CDR1 and CDR2 sequences are MRHNA and SNTAGT. Trimming removed 5 bases at V and 2 bases at J, with 9 bases between. The CDR3 contains 13 residues. This CDR3 reads CASSPTVNTEAFF. In DNA form, the CDR3 reads TGTGCCAGCAGTCCTACAGTTAACACTGAAGCTTTCTTT.

This clone was recorded a few times. The V gene is TRBV27, the J gene TRBJ1-2; 8 bases fit TRBD1. Germline CDR1 is MNHEY and CDR2 is SMNVEV (reference sequence). The trim removed 4 bases at V and 5 bases at J, leaving 18 bases unmatched. CDR3 length equals 18 residues. The CDR3 here is CASSSHPDRVRSTYGYTF. DNA of the CDR3: TGTGCCAGCAGTTCCCACCCGGACAGGGTTCGGTCCACATATGGCTACACCTTC.

The CDR3 loop reads CASSLVGREQPQHF. In nucleotides, the CDR3 is TGTGCCAGCAGCTTGGTGGGAAGGGAGCAGCCCCAGCATTTT. The chain uses TRBV7-2 and TRBJ1-5; the D is unclear. Trimming took off 3 bases at V and 7 bases at J, with 13 bases between the two ends. CDR3 length: 14 residues. Per germline, CDR1 SGHTA and CDR2 FQGNSA.

The chain uses TRBV2 and TRBJ1-5; no clear D. V was clipped by 6 bases and J by 0 bases, with 12 bases between them. Germline assignment: CDR1 SNHLY and CDR2 FYNNEI. The CDR3 has 15 amino acids. For the CDR3, the DNA is TGTGCCAGCAGAGATCCGGGCTATAGCAATCAGCCCCAGCATTTT. Amino acids: CASRDPGYSNQPQHF.

The rearrangement joins TRBV7-2 to TRBJ2-4; 7 positions match TRBD2. Trimming cost V 1 base and J 7 bases; bases outside gene matches: 7. This CDR3 has 15 amino acids. The germline V gene encodes CDR1 SGHTA and CDR2 FQGNSA. The CDR3 bases are TGTGCCAGCAGCTTAGACGCGGGAGAGCAGAACATTCAGTACTTC. Residues: CASSLDAGEQNIQYF.

This CDR3 reads CASRQPRDSTGELFF. The CDR3, as DNA: TGTGCCAGCAGACAACCCCGGGACAGTACCGGGGAGCTGTTTTTT. V and J are TRBV2 and TRBJ2-2, with TRBD1 identical over 7 bases. The ends lost 6 bases at V and 5 bases at J; junction bases unmatched: 9. The CDR3 runs 15 residues. The germline V gene encodes CDR1 SNHLY and CDR2 FYNNEI.

The gene calls are TRBV13 and TRBJ2-7; weak D call: TRBD2 (7 bases). This CDR3 region has 16 residues. Deletions cut 2 bases from V and 4 bases from J, with 18 bases between. Germline V gives CDR1 PRHDT, CDR2 FYEKMQ (reference sequence). CDR3 amino acids: CASSLQYPRGAYEQYF. CDR3 bases: TGTGCCAGCAGCTTACAGTATCCTCGGGGGGCATACGAGCAGTACTTC. Filled out from reference TRBV13 and TRBJ2-7, the complete variable domain reads AAGVIQSPRHLIKEKRETATLKCYPIPRHDTVYWYQQGPGQDPQFLISFYEKMQSDKGSIPDRFSAQQFSDYHSELNMSSLELGDSALYFCASSLQYPRGAYEQYFGPGTRLTVT.

This clone came up once. V and J are TRBV7-9 and TRBJ2-3, with 8 positions matching TRBD1. The V and J ends lost 4 bases and 0 bases, in that order; junction bases with no gene match: 6. The CDR3 sequence is 16 residues long. Germline CDR1 SEHNR, CDR2 FQNEAQ (reference sequence). The CDR3 region is CASSSRTGPSTDTQYF. In DNA form, the CDR3 reads TGTGCCAGCAGCTCAAGGACAGGGCCAAGCACAGATACGCAGTATTTT. Drawing the rest from reference TRBV7-9 and TRBJ2-3, the complete variable domain is DTGVSQNPRHKITKRGQNVTFRCDPISEHNRLYWYRQTLGQGPEFLTYFQNEAQLEKSRLLSDRFSAERPKGSFSTLEIQRTEQGDSAMYLCASSSRTGPSTDTQYFGPGTRLTVL.

The V gene is TRBV7-2, the J gene TRBJ2-5; TRBD2 agrees at 14 bases. The CDR3 totals 17 residues. J gave up 5 bases and V 6 bases, and 11 bases lay outside the gene matches. Per germline, CDR1 SGHTA and CDR2 FQGNSA. CDR3 sequence: CASRLTSGGANRETQYF. Written as DNA, the CDR3 is TGTGCCAGCAGGTTGACTAGCGGGGGGGCAAATAGGGAGACCCAGTACTTC. The full variable domain, with the rest looked up from reference TRBV7-2 and TRBJ2-5, is GAGVSQSPSNKVTEKGKDVELRCDPISGHTALYWYRQSLGQGLEFLIYFQGNSAPDKSGLPSDRFSAERTGGSVSTLTIQRTQQEDSAVYLCASRLTSGGANRETQYFGPGTRLLVL.

The chain joins TRBV4-3 to TRBJ1-1; D is possibly TRBD1 (5 bases). CDR1 LGHNA and CDR2 YSLEER come from the germline V gene. V was cut by 4 bases and J by 8 bases, with 14 bases left in between. This CDR3 spans 13 amino acids. CDR3 loop: CASSLGGRGEAFF. In DNA, the CDR3 is TGCGCCAGCAGCCTCGGGGGACGGGGAGAAGCTTTCTTT.

The V gene is TRBV7-3, the J gene TRBJ2-3; weak D call: TRBD2 (7 bases). Germline assignment: CDR1 SGHTA and CDR2 FQGTGA. Trimming removed 1 base at V and 6 bases at J, with 17 bases between. The CDR3 totals 16 residues. The CDR3 DNA reads as TGTGCCAGCAGCTTAATGGCGGGGGCAAGGGTGGATACGCAGTATTTT. Translation gives CASSLMAGARVDTQYF. The variable domain in full, with the rest retrieved from reference TRBV7-3 and TRBJ2-3, is GAGVSQTPSNKVTEKGKYVELRCDPISGHTALYWYRQSLGQGPEFLIYFQGTGAADDSGLPNDRFFAVRPEGSVSTLKIQRTERGDSAVYLCASSLMAGARVDTQYFGPGTRLTVL.

The chain employs TRBV4-2 and TRBJ1-1; D is undetermined. With 0 bases removed from V and 10 bases from J, the gap between germline ends came to 18 bases. The length of the CDR3 is 15 residues. Germline CDR1 reads LGHNA; CDR2 reads YNFKEQ. The CDR3 nucleotides read TGTGCCAGCAGCCAAGATCGAGAGGGTTTGTCCGGAGCTTTCTTT. Protein product: CASSQDREGLSGAFF.

The V and J genes are TRBV12-3 or TRBV12-4 and TRBJ2-2; no clear D gene. Trimming took off 2 bases at V and 6 bases at J, with 4 bases between the two ends. The CDR3 length is 12 residues. The CDR3 bases are TGTGCCAGCAGTTTACCGGCCGGGGAGCTGTTTTTT. Its protein is CASSLPAGELFF.

This clone showed up just once. Other DNA sequences within the sample encode an identical CDR3. The V and J genes are TRBV27 and TRBJ1-6; perhaps TRBD1 as D (5 bases). The V gene's germline CDR1 is MNHEY and CDR2 SMNVEV (reference sequence). The CDR3 runs 16 residues. Trimming removed 4 bases at V and 0 bases at J, with 10 bases between. In DNA, the CDR3 is TGTGCCAGCAGTTCCCGACAGAGCTCCTATAATTCACCCCTCCACTTT. Translated: CASSSRQSSYNSPLHF.

For the CDR3, the DNA is TGCGCCAGCAGCCAAGAACCCCCCCGGGGGCCGCGAGCCCTCCACTTT. This sequence encodes CASSQEPPRGPRALHF. The J gene is TRBJ1-6, the V gene TRBV4-1, with D tentatively TRBD1 (6 bases). Trimming left V 0 bases short and J 14 bases short, with 20 bases between. The CDR3 runs to 16 residues. Per germline, CDR1 MGHRA and CDR2 YSYEKL.

The V and J genes are TRBV5-4 and TRBJ2-3, with D uncertain. Trimming shortened V by 3 bases and J by 5 bases, and 13 bases separated the two germline ends. The CDR3 sequence is 14 residues long. Germline assignment: CDR1 SGHNT and CDR2 YYREEE (reference sequence). The CDR3 loop is CASSSPPTGDTQYF. In DNA, the CDR3 is TGTGCCAGCAGCTCTCCCCCCACCGGAGATACGCAGTATTTT.

The V and J genes are TRBV5-6 and TRBJ1-5; weak D call: TRBD1 (6 bases). The V end lost 0 bases, the J end lost 4 bases, and 11 bases lay between the germline ends. Germline V gene lookup returns CDR1 SGHDT and CDR2 YYEEEE. The CDR3 extends over 15 amino acids. The CDR3 region has the DNA TGTGCCAGCAGCTTGGCCCCTACAGGGAATCAGCCCCAGCATTTT. Translation: CASSLAPTGNQPQHF.

The chain combines TRBV6-2 or TRBV6-3 with TRBJ2-5; tentatively, D is TRBD2 (6 bases). The V and J ends lost 4 bases and 3 bases respectively, with 18 bases between them. This CDR3 spans 16 amino acids. Per the germline V gene, CDR1 is MNHEY and CDR2 is SVGEGT. CDR3 coding DNA: TGTGCCAGCAGTTCGCCTAGGACTAATAAGAAAGAGACCCAGTACTTC. It encodes CASSSPRTNKKETQYF.

A word on this clone: At one of its ends the junction is not consistent with the germline gene, which may arise from a read error. The chain employs TRBV14 and TRBJ2-7; 7 bases match TRBD2. The V gene's germline CDR1 is SGHDN and CDR2 FVKESK. CDR3 length equals 12 residues. The CDR3, as DNA: TGTGCCAGCAGCCAAGGAAGCGGGGTATCTTTCTTC. It specifies CASSQGSGVSFF.

The chain joins TRBV4-2 to TRBJ1-4; 7 positions agree with TRBD1. CDR3 length: 15 residues. Per the germline V gene, CDR1 is LGHNA and CDR2 is YNFKEQ. After removal of 5 bases from V and 4 bases from J, the junction contained 7 bases not matched to a gene. CDR3 sequence: CASSGQGQLNEKLFF. The CDR3 DNA follows: TGTGCCAGCAGCGGGCAGGGACAGCTTAATGAAAAACTGTTTTTT.

This chain connects TRBV9 to TRBJ2-2; TRBD1 agrees at 8 bases. Germline V gene lookup returns CDR1 SGDLS and CDR2 YYNGEE. Trimming cost V 0 bases and J 5 bases; bases outside gene matches: 3. The CDR3 has 15 amino acids. CDR3 amino acids: CASSVGTGRTGELFF. Written as DNA, the CDR3 is TGTGCCAGCAGCGTAGGGACAGGGAGGACCGGGGAGCTGTTTTTT. Full variable domain (remainder filled in from reference TRBV9 and TRBJ2-2): DSGVTQTPKHLITATGQRVTLRCSPRSGDLSVYWYQQSLDQGLQFLIQYYNGEERAKGNILERFSAQQFPDLHSELNLSSLELGDSALYFCASSVGTGRTGELFFGEGSRLTVL.

The J gene is TRBJ2-7, the V gene TRBV25-1; 8 nucleotides match TRBD2. Trimming cost V 3 bases and J 1 base; bases outside gene matches: 8. Germline assignment: CDR1 MGHDK and CDR2 SYGVNS. The CDR3 has 16 residues. The CDR3 DNA reads as TGTGCCAGCAGTGACACTTCGGGAGGGGGGTCCTACGAGCAGTACTTC. Amino acid sequence: CASSDTSGGGSYEQYF.

The chain joins TRBV4-1 to TRBJ1-2, with D maybe TRBD1 (6 bases). V dropped 3 bases and J dropped 4 bases, with 12 bases sitting between them. Germline V gene lookup returns CDR1 MGHRA and CDR2 YSYEKL. The CDR3 is 14 residues long. Here the CDR3 DNA reads TGCGCCAGCAGCCAGCTACAGGGCCTCTATGGCTACACCTTC. This codes for CASSQLQGLYGYTF.

V usage is TRBV19 and J usage is TRBJ2-3, with D tentatively TRBD1 or TRBD2 (5 bases each). V was pared by 1 base and J by 7 bases, with 6 bases between. This CDR3 is built from 12 residues. Germline CDR1 and CDR2: LNHDA and SQIVND (reference sequence). The CDR3 spells CASSIAGHTQYF. The CDR3 region has the DNA TGTGCCAGTAGTATAGCGGGACATACGCAGTATTTT.

The V and J genes are TRBV4-3 and TRBJ1-4; no firm D call. V lost 0 bases and J 6 bases, leaving 14 bases between the germline ends. The germline V gene encodes CDR1 LGHNA and CDR2 YSLEER. This CDR3 has 16 residues. The CDR3 is CASSQDRPDADEKLFF. CDR3 coding DNA: TGCGCCAGCAGCCAAGACCGGCCGGACGCCGATGAAAAACTGTTTTTT.

This chain uses TRBV5-5 with TRBJ1-1; 9 positions match TRBD1. Germline trimming cut 3 bases from V and 3 bases from J; bases unmatched to any gene: 6. The CDR3 runs to 15 residues. Germline values: CDR1 SGHKS, CDR2 YYEKEE (reference sequence). The CDR3 spells CASSSPGQGDTEAFF. CDR3 DNA: TGTGCCAGCAGCTCCCCGGGACAGGGCGACACTGAAGCTTTCTTT.

Comment on this clone: Other DNA sequences in the sample encode the same CDR3. The chain joins TRBV28 to TRBJ1-2, with D uncertain. Trimming took off 10 bases at V and 1 base at J, with 7 bases between the two ends. Germline-derived CDR1 and CDR2 are MDHEN and SYDVKM. CDR3 size: 11 residues. Here the CDR3 reads CATRDNYGYTF. The CDR3 nucleotides read TGTGCCACCCGTGATAACTATGGCTACACCTTC.

This chain joins TRBV7-9 and TRBJ2-1; 8 positions agree with TRBD2. The J segment lost 6 bases and the V segment lost 4 bases, leaving 8 bases of the junction unmatched. There are 15 residues in the CDR3. The V gene's germline CDR1 is SEHNR and CDR2 FQNEAQ (reference sequence). The CDR3 nucleotides are TGTGCCAGCAGCTATGAGCGGGGGAATTCCAATGAGCAGTTCTTC. Protein sequence: CASSYERGNSNEQFF.

The chain employs TRBV6-6 and TRBJ2-1; D is ambiguous. Germline V gives CDR1 MNHNY, CDR2 SVGAGI (reference sequence). V lost 5 bases and J lost 10, with 18 bases in between. This CDR3 is 14 amino acids long. Written as DNA, the CDR3 is TGTGCCAGCAGTAACCCTGTGGGTAGCATGGAGCAGTTCTTC. Translation: CASSNPVGSMEQFF.

CDR3: CASSLSGGGNTIYF. The DNA for the CDR3 is TGTGCCAGCAGCTTATCAGGGGGCGGAAACACCATATATTTT. The rearrangement links TRBV5-6 to TRBJ1-3; 8 nucleotides agree with TRBD1. The V and J ends lost 2 bases and 4 bases, in that order; junction bases with no gene match: 2. This CDR3 is built from 14 residues. Looked up from germline, CDR1 is SGHDT and CDR2 is YYEEEE.